This record looks at one T cell receptor beta chain sequence and its context. Its antigen is unknown. This record comes from a study of cytomegalovirus exposure and HLA in healthy donors. Study-wide results and caveats: An observed cluster of highly shared sequence variants was recorded as a likely sequencing artifact.

Germline-derived CDR1 and CDR2 are LNHDA and SQIVND (reference sequence). CDR3 size: 14 residues. The V gene lost 6 bases and the J gene lost 2 bases, with 13 bases spanning the gap. 60 Vbeta and 13 Jbeta primers were used in PCR. The data were produced by immunoSEQ multiplex PCR, yet TCRdb's version contains in-frame clones alone and is incomplete. The sample lists 150,000 or so clones; 70% to 80% were seen once. The TCR comes from a woman aged 55 to 70 in good health and CMV-seropositive. The chain links TRBV19 to TRBJ2-5; D may be TRBD2 (6 bases). The sample comprised PBMCs. DNA for the CDR3: TGTGCCAGTAGGCGGGGCAGCAATCAAGAGACCCAGTACTTC. Its protein is CASRRGSNQETQYF.